This TCR beta chain was documented in a study of blood T cell repertoires in COVID-19. In the study overall: Samples came from the United States, Italy and Spain, spanning acute and convalescent COVID-19. PBMCs, B-cell-depleted T cells, or T cells were the source of the cDNA or gDNA that made up the material.

Trimming left V 10 bases short and J 0 bases short, with 15 bases between. The CDR3 totals 14 residues. The germline CDR1 and CDR2 sequences are MDHEN and SYDVKM. Study processing details: Using reference gene primer amplification, nucleated cell counts were estimated. Repertoires were generated with immunoSEQ multiplex PCR, while TCRdb's copy carries only in-frame clones and drops some. D and trimming come from the DNA, and the V and J calls and clone size come from that table. The repertoire holds roughly 250,000 clones, with roughly nine tenths as singletons. The sample comprised peripheral blood. This clonotype originated in a man aged 55 to 69 who had recovered from COVID-19. The chain has TRBV28 and TRBJ1-2; no clear D. The CDR3 nucleotides read TGTGCCACTTCCCCTGCGGATTCTAACTATGGCTACACCTTC. It yields the protein CATSPADSNYGYTF.